What follows describes a single T cell receptor (beta chain). The antigen remains undetermined. The sample comes from a study of shared clonotypes between healthy human individuals. As defined, naive CD8 cells were CD45RO-negative and positively selected for CCR7, with terminally differentiated effector memory CD45RA+ cells excluded. Adult donors, all healthy and HIV-negative, had no recent acute infections or vaccinations. The CDR3 sequence is 14 residues long. V was pared by 7 bases and J by 2 bases, with 15 bases between. Per the germline V gene, CDR1 is MDHEN and CDR2 is SYDVKM. Study-level points and caveats: What naive subsets generally showed was a larger estimated richness than memory subsets showed. Non-shared clonotypes showed lower generation probabilities than clonotypes common to all four donors.

Here immunoSEQ multiplex PCR was the method, and the copy in TCRdb shows in-frame clones only, minus some. The sample lists roughly 590,000 clones, around 95% occurring once. V and J are TRBV28 and TRBJ2-7; D unclear. The source of this sequence is a woman aged 30 to 39 in good health. The sample was naive CD8+ T cells sorted from blood. CDR3 DNA: TGTGCCAGCAAGGTAACCGATTCCCCCTACGAGCAGTACTTC. It is translated as CASKVTDSPYEQYF.